What follows are 32 T cell receptor beta chains derived from one specimen sequenced in a study of blood T cell repertoires in COVID-19. Assay used: immunoSEQ multiplex PCR; TCRdb lists only in-frame clones, some missing. The table records some 220,000 clones, roughly 80% of them present only once. The material sequenced was PBMCs or T cells enriched from blood (not recorded which). These receptors came from a woman aged 35 to 49 with acute COVID-19.

In the case of this clone: The sample has other DNA sequences that encode this CDR3 too. The genes are TRBV5-4 and TRBJ2-7, with TRBD2 matching 12 bases. Germline V gene lookup returns CDR1 SGHNT and CDR2 YYREEE (reference sequence). The J segment lost 6 bases and the V segment lost 8 bases, leaving 12 bases of the junction unmatched. CDR3 length: 15 residues. The CDR3 is CASSNLAGGPSEQYF. The CDR3 DNA is TGTGCCAGTAGCAACCTAGCGGGAGGGCCGTCCGAGCAGTACTTC. The full variable domain, completed using reference TRBV5-4 and TRBJ2-7, is ETGVTQSPTHLIKTRGQQVTLRCSSQSGHNTVSWYQQALGQGPQFIFQYYREEENGRGNFPPRFSGLQFPNYSSELNVNALELDDSALYLCASSNLAGGPSEQYFGPGTRLTVT.

V and J are TRBV19 and TRBJ2-2; tentative D call: TRBD1 (5 bases). V was pared by 2 bases and J by 0 bases, with 13 bases between. This CDR3 is built from 17 residues. CDR1 and CDR2 from the germline V gene are LNHDA and SQIVND (reference sequence). CDR3 DNA: TGTGCCAGTAGTATAAGCCTGGGGCCGGCGAACACCGGGGAGCTGTTTTTT. Translating it yields CASSISLGPANTGELFF.

V gene TRBV6-5 combines with J gene TRBJ2-7; 10 bases match TRBD1. From germline, CDR1 is MNHEY and CDR2 SVGAGI. V lost 1 base, J lost 7 bases, and 4 bases stayed unmatched. CDR3 length: 14 residues. The CDR3 bases are TGTGCCAGCAGTTACTTTGGACAGGGGGAGGAGCAGTACTTC. This encodes CASSYFGQGEEQYF.

J is TRBJ1-1 and V is TRBV14; no firm D call. The germline CDR1 and CDR2 sequences are SGHDN and FVKESK. CDR3 length equals 14 residues. V was trimmed by 0 bases and J by 1 base, leaving 6 bases between them. The CDR3 loop is CASSQDQQNTEAFF. The CDR3 nucleotides are TGTGCCAGCAGCCAAGATCAACAGAACACTGAAGCTTTCTTT.

With regard to this clone: Other DNA sequences in this sample translate to the same CDR3. The rearrangement joins TRBV14 to TRBJ1-2; D remains unclear. The length of the CDR3 is 12 residues. Germline CDR1 and CDR2: SGHDN and FVKESK. V lost 0 bases, J lost 7 bases, and 6 bases lay in between. The DNA of the CDR3 is TGTGCCAGCAGCCAAGATCCGGGTGGCTACACCTTC. This gives the protein CASSQDPGGYTF.

This rearrangement joins TRBV5-4 to TRBJ2-2, with D tentatively TRBD1 (6 bases). The V end lost 4 bases, the J end lost 0 bases, and 10 bases lay between the germline ends. CDR1 is SGHNT and CDR2 is YYREEE in the germline V gene (reference sequence). CDR3 length: 15 residues. The DNA of the CDR3 is TGTGCCAGCAGCCCGTCAGGGGCGAACACCGGGGAGCTGTTTTTT. Translated, it gives CASSPSGANTGELFF.

The chain joins TRBV7-2 to TRBJ1-6; D remains ambiguous. The CDR3 totals 13 residues. Trimming shortened V by 1 base and J by 10 bases, and 8 bases separated the two germline ends. Per germline, CDR1 SGHTA and CDR2 FQGNSA. The CDR3 sequence is CASSLVGESPLHF. The CDR3 region has the DNA TGTGCCAGCAGCTTAGTTGGGGAGTCACCCCTCCACTTT.

V is TRBV4-3 and J is TRBJ1-2; no definite D call. The CDR3 consists of 16 residues. From germline, CDR1 is LGHNA and CDR2 YSLEER. The V end was cut by 0 bases, the J end by 2 bases, with 13 bases between. Written as DNA, the CDR3 is TGCGCCAGCAGCCAAGATGAGGTTAATGAGAACTATGGCTACACCTTC. Protein: CASSQDEVNENYGYTF.

The V call is TRBV7-3, the J call TRBJ1-2, with D possibly being TRBD1 (6 bases). This CDR3 spans 15 amino acids. V was trimmed by 1 base and J by 2 bases, leaving 11 bases between them. The germline CDR1 and CDR2 sequences are SGHTA and FQGTGA. CDR3 sequence reads: CASSLRAGENYGYTF. CDR3 bases: TGTGCCAGCAGCTTAAGAGCAGGGGAGAACTATGGCTACACCTTC.

The V and J genes are TRBV5-5 and TRBJ2-3, with D hard to call. The germline CDR1 and CDR2 sequences are SGHKS and YYEKEE (reference sequence). Trimming cost V 3 bases and J 2 bases, with 13 bases left between them. This CDR3 spans 15 amino acids. The CDR3: CASSSGWAYTDTQYF. In DNA form, the CDR3 reads TGTGCCAGCAGCTCCGGCTGGGCGTACACAGATACGCAGTATTTT.

The V call is TRBV19, the J call TRBJ1-5; 9 nucleotides align to TRBD1. The CDR3 runs to 16 residues. Per germline, CDR1 LNHDA and CDR2 SQIVND (reference sequence). V dropped 6 bases and J dropped 4; count of bases not matched to a gene: 10. CDR3: CASRLTGTGLNQPQHF. CDR3 nucleotides: TGTGCCAGTAGATTGACCGGGACAGGGTTAAATCAGCCCCAGCATTTT.

The chain carries TRBV30 and TRBJ1-3, with D unclear. CDR1 is GTSNPN and CDR2 is SVGIG in the germline V gene (reference sequence). This CDR3 has 13 amino acids. Trimming cost V 2 bases and J 3 bases, with 8 bases left between them. The CDR3: CAWSRVDGNTIYF. The CDR3 region has the DNA TGTGCCTGGAGTCGGGTCGATGGAAACACCATATATTTT.

This clone has only one observation. The chain employs TRBV6-5 and TRBJ2-7, with TRBD1 matching 9 bases. Germline assignment: CDR1 MNHEY and CDR2 SVGAGI. The CDR3 has 14 residues. With V trimmed by 6 bases and J by 2 bases, 5 bases remained unmatched. CDR3 loop: CASRPGQGPYEQYF. CDR3 nucleotide sequence: TGTGCCAGCAGGCCGGGACAGGGTCCCTACGAGCAGTACTTC.

This chain joins TRBV20-1 and TRBJ1-2; D gene ambiguous. The germline V gene has CDR1 DFQATT and CDR2 SNEGSKA (reference sequence). This CDR3 is built from 8 residues. V lost 8 bases and J 13 bases, leaving 11 bases between the germline ends. The CDR3 nucleotides are TGCAGTATTCGAGTCCCCACCTTC. Residues: CSIRVPTF.

This chain joins TRBV5-1 and TRBJ1-3; TRBD1 matches at 8 bases. The CDR3 is 14 residues long. The J segment lost 2 bases and the V segment lost 4 bases, leaving 2 bases of the junction unmatched. Germline-derived CDR1 and CDR2 are SGHRS and YFSETQ. The CDR3 DNA reads as TGCGCCAGCAGCGAGACAGGGGCTGGAAACACCATATATTTT. Amino acid sequence: CASSETGAGNTIYF.

This clone was recorded a few times. The chain employs TRBV27 and TRBJ2-7, with 10 bases matching TRBD2. This CDR3 comprises 16 residues. Trimming at V came to 6 bases and at J to 0 bases, leaving 8 bases not matched to a gene. Germline-derived CDR1 and CDR2 are MNHEY and SMNVEV (reference sequence). DNA for the CDR3: TGTGCCAGCAGCCTCAAAGCGGGAGGGAGCTCCTACGAGCAGTACTTC. Amino acids: CASSLKAGGSSYEQYF.

Note on this clone: This sample also contains other DNA sequences that code for the same CDR3. The CDR3 sequence is CASTGTGSYEQYF. CDR3 DNA: TGTGCCAGCACCGGGACAGGCTCCTACGAGCAGTACTTC. The chain uses TRBV27 and TRBJ2-7; 8 nucleotides align to TRBD1. The CDR3 extends over 13 amino acids. V shed 7 bases, J shed 0 bases, and the junction held 2 bases outside the gene matches. Per the germline V gene, CDR1 is MNHEY and CDR2 is SMNVEV (reference sequence).

V gene TRBV18 combines with J gene TRBJ1-2; 8 nucleotides agree with TRBD1. V gave up 8 bases and J gave up 6 bases; unmatched junction bases: 8. The CDR3 is made up of 13 amino acids. Per the germline V gene, CDR1 is KGHSH and CDR2 is LQKENI. The CDR3 bases are TGTGCCAGCAACCCGACAGGGGCGAATGGCTACACCTTC. Amino acid sequence: CASNPTGANGYTF.

The rearrangement joins TRBV5-4 to TRBJ2-7, with a weak D call TRBD2 (6 bases). Trimming took off 1 base at V and 7 bases at J, with 12 bases between the two ends. The CDR3 runs to 13 residues. Germline V gene data show CDR1 as SGHNT and CDR2 as YYREEE (reference sequence). The CDR3 nucleotides read TGTGCCAGCAGCTTGACGGGAGCGAAAGAGCAGTACTTC. Amino acids: CASSLTGAKEQYF. Full variable domain (outside the CDR3, taken from reference TRBV5-4 and TRBJ2-7): ETGVTQSPTHLIKTRGQQVTLRCSSQSGHNTVSWYQQALGQGPQFIFQYYREEENGRGNFPPRFSGLQFPNYSSELNVNALELDDSALYLCASSLTGAKEQYFGPGTRLTVT.

The chain has TRBV29-1 and TRBJ2-1, with 11 bases identical to TRBD2. The germline CDR1 and CDR2 sequences are SQVTM and ANQGSEA. Trimming removed 7 bases from V and 8 bases from J; junction bases left unmatched: 13. This CDR3 comprises 15 residues. The CDR3 is CSAGISGGAGDEQFF. The CDR3 DNA follows: TGCAGCGCCGGGATTAGCGGGGGGGCCGGGGATGAGCAGTTCTTC.

The V gene is TRBV7-6, the J gene TRBJ2-3, with 9 bases matching TRBD1. Trimming took 6 bases from V and 1 from J; bases not matched to a gene: 8. Germline V CDR1 and CDR2: SGHVS, FNYEAQ. The CDR3 length is 16 residues. The CDR3 coding sequence is TGTGCCAGCAGACCGGGACAGGGAAGAGGCACAGATACGCAGTATTTT. Its protein product is CASRPGQGRGTDTQYF.

This clone has a handful of counts. The J gene is TRBJ1-5, the V gene TRBV19, with a weak D call TRBD1 (5 bases). CDR1 is LNHDA, CDR2 SQIVND, per germline (reference sequence). This CDR3 has 16 residues. The ends were cut back, 6 bases at V and 4 bases at J, with 19 bases in the middle. CDR3 protein: CASSKGSGRWNQPQHF. The CDR3 coding sequence is TGTGCCAGTAGCAAAGGCTCAGGGAGGTGGAATCAGCCCCAGCATTTT.

V is TRBV19 and J is TRBJ2-1; D is undetermined. V shed 3 bases and J shed 0 bases, with 9 bases lying between them. CDR1 and CDR2 from the germline V gene are LNHDA and SQIVND (reference sequence). The CDR3 totals 15 residues. The CDR3 sequence is CASSIEHRSYNEQFF. The CDR3 nucleotides read TGTGCCAGTAGTATTGAACACCGCTCCTACAATGAGCAGTTCTTC. Variable domain in full (rest from reference TRBV19 and TRBJ2-1): DGGITQSPKYLFRKEGQNVTLSCEQNLNHDAMYWYRQDPGQGLRLIYYSQIVNDFQKGDIAEGYSVSREKKESFPLTVTSAQKNPTAFYLCASSIEHRSYNEQFFGPGTRLTVL.

V is TRBV19 and J is TRBJ2-1, with 9 bases aligning to TRBD2. The CDR3 loop spans 15 amino acids. Germline trimming cut 7 bases from V and 3 bases from J; bases unmatched to any gene: 7. Germline V gene lookup returns CDR1 LNHDA and CDR2 SQIVND (reference sequence). The DNA of the CDR3 is TGTGCCAGTAACCCAAGCGGGGGGATCTACAATGAGCAGTTCTTC. Encoded protein: CASNPSGGIYNEQFF.

V gene TRBV7-8 combines with J gene TRBJ1-5; possibly TRBD1 for D (5 bases). Germline CDR1 reads SGHVS; CDR2 reads FQNEAQ. The CDR3 extends over 16 amino acids. Trimming took 5 bases from V and 1 from J, leaving 15 bases between them. The CDR3 nucleotides read TGTGCCAGCAGCCCTACGGGAGGGGACAGCAATCAGCCCCAGCATTTT. This encodes CASSPTGGDSNQPQHF.

The J gene is TRBJ2-7, the V gene TRBV21-1; the table calls TRBD1, which could not be checked here. TRBV21-1 is shown as a pseudogene. The CDR3 has 15 amino acids. CDR3 nucleotides: TGTGCCAGCAGCAAAAAAAGACAGGGTTTTTACGAGCAGTACTTC. Residues: CASSKKRQGFYEQYF.

The chain employs TRBV16 and TRBJ2-1, with 9 bases identical to TRBD1. V gave up 0 bases and J gave up 4 bases; unmatched junction bases: 1. CDR1 KGHSY and CDR2 FQNENV come from the germline V gene. This CDR3 has 15 amino acids. This CDR3 is CASSQSGTGYNEQFF. The CDR3 nucleotides read TGTGCCAGCAGCCAATCTGGGACAGGGTACAATGAGCAGTTCTTC.

J is TRBJ2-5 and V is TRBV6-5, with 8 bases identical to TRBD1. CDR1 MNHEY and CDR2 SVGAGI come from the germline V gene. This CDR3 is 14 amino acids long. Trimming took 6 bases from V and 5 from J; bases not matched to a gene: 8. The CDR3 DNA is TGTGCCAGCAGACAGACAGGGGCGAGCGAGACCCAGTACTTC. Its protein is CASRQTGASETQYF.

The chain joins TRBV7-2 to TRBJ1-2; TRBD1 aligns across 7 bases. CDR1 is SGHTA, CDR2 FQGNSA, per germline. CDR3 size: 14 residues. V lost 4 bases, J lost 5 bases, and 7 bases stayed unmatched. CDR3 amino acids: CASSYDQTGYGYTF. CDR3 in DNA: TGTGCCAGCAGCTACGATCAGACAGGGTATGGCTACACCTTC.

The J gene is TRBJ1-1, the V gene TRBV19; 8 bases are shared with TRBD1. Trimming cost V 2 bases and J 4 bases; bases outside gene matches: 9. Germline V gene sequence: CDR1 LNHDA, CDR2 SQIVND (reference sequence). CDR3 length: 16 residues. This chain's CDR3 is CASSISQGAEGTEAFF. CDR3 DNA sequence: TGTGCCAGTAGTATAAGCCAGGGGGCGGAGGGCACTGAAGCTTTCTTT.

This chain links TRBV29-1 with TRBJ2-5; D is undetermined. The V end was cut by 2 bases, the J end by 1 base, with 8 bases between. The CDR3 runs 13 residues. CDR1 and CDR2 from the germline V gene are SQVTM and ANQGSEA. The CDR3, as DNA: TGCAGCGTTGAACTGCGGCCCCAAGAGACCCAGTACTTC. The encoded protein is CSVELRPQETQYF.

The chain joins TRBV7-3 to TRBJ2-2; the D gene is possibly TRBD1 (5 bases). The CDR3 covers 14 residues. The V gene lost 5 bases and the J gene lost 1 base, with 8 bases spanning the gap. Germline CDR1 SGHTA, CDR2 FQGTGA. CDR3 in DNA: TGTGCCAGCAGCCCTGGACAGAACACCGGGGAGCTGTTTTTT. This codes for CASSPGQNTGELFF.